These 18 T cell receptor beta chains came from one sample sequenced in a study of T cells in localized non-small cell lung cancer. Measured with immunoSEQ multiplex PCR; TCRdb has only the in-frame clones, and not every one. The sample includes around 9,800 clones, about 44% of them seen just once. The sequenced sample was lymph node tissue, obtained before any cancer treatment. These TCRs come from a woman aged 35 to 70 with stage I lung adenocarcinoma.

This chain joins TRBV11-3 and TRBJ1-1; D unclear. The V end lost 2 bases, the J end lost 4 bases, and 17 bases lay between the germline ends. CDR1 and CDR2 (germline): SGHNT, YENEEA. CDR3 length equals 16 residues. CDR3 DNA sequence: TGTGCCAGCAGCTTACTATCGACGGCTTTTGGCACTGAAGCTTTCTTT. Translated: CASSLLSTAFGTEAFF.

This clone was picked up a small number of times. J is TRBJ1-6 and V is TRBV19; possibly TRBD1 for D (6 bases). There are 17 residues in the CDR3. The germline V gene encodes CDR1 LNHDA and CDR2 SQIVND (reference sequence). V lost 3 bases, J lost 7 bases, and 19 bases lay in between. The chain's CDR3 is CASSIGDKVSRNSPLHF. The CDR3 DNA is TGTGCCAGTAGTATCGGGGACAAGGTGTCGAGGAATTCACCCCTCCACTTT.

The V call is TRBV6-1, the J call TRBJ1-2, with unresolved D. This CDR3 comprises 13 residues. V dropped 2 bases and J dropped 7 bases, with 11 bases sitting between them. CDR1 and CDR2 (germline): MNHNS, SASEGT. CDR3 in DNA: TGTGCCAGCAGTGAACAGAGGGCGATTGGCTACACCTTC. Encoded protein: CASSEQRAIGYTF.

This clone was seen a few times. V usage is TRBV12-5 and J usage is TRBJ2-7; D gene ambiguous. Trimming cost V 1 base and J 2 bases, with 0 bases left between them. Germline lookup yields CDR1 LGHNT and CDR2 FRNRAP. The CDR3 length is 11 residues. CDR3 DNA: TGTGCTAGTGGTTTGGCCTACGAGCAGTACTTC. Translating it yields CASGLAYEQYF.

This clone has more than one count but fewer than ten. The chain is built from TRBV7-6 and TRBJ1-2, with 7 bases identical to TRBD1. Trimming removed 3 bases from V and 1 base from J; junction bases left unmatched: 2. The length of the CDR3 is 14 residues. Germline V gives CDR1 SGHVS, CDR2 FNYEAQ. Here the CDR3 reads CASSLGQFNYGYTF. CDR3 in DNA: TGTGCCAGCAGCTTGGGACAGTTTAACTATGGCTACACCTTC.

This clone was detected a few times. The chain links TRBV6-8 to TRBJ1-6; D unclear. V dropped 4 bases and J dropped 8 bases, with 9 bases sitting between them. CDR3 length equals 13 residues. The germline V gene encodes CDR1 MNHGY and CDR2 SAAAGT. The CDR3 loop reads CASSLRNDSPLHF. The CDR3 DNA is TGTGCCAGCAGTTTGCGAAATGATTCACCCCTCCACTTT.

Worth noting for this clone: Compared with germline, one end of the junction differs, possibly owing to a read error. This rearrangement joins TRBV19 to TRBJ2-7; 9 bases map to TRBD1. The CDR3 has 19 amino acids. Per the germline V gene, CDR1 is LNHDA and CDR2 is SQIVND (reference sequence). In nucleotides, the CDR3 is TGTGCCAGTAGTCCCCGGGACAGGGATCCCCCAGACGTGGGCTACAAGCAGTACTTC. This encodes CASSPRDRDPPDVGYKQYF.

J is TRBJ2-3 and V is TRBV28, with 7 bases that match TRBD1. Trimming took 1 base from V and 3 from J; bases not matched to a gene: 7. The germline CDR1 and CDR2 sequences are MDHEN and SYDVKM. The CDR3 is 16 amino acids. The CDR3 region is CASSLSSTGYTDTQYF. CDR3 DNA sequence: TGTGCCAGCAGTTTATCTTCGACAGGGTATACAGATACGCAGTATTTT. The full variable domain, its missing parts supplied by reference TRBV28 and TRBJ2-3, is DVKVTQSSRYLVKRTGEKVFLECVQDMDHENMFWYRQDPGLGLRLIYFSYDVKMKEKGDIPEGYSVSREKKERFSLILESASTNQTSMYLCASSLSSTGYTDTQYFGPGTRLTVL.

The CDR3 is CASSTKAPGDQPQHF. CDR3 nucleotides: TGTGCCAGCAGCACCAAAGCGCCGGGGGATCAGCCCCAGCATTTT. The chain couples TRBV27 to TRBJ1-5; D may be TRBD1 (5 bases). From germline, CDR1 is MNHEY and CDR2 SMNVEV (reference sequence). V shed 6 bases and J shed 5 bases, with 17 bases lying between them. CDR3 length: 15 amino acids.

The CDR3 region has the DNA TGTGCCAGCAGCTCCACCGGGACCAGCCGGCTCGAGCAGTACTTC. Residues: CASSSTGTSRLEQYF. The rearrangement uses TRBV11-3 and TRBJ2-7; D possibly matches TRBD1 or TRBD2 (5 bases each). Germline lookup yields CDR1 SGHNT and CDR2 YENEEA. Trimming cost V 4 bases and J 6 bases, with 19 bases left between them. CDR3 length: 15 amino acids.

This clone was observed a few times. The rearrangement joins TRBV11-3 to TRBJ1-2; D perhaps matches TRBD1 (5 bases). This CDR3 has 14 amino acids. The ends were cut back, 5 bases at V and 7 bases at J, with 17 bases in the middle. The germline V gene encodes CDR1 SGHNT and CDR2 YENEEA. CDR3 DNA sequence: TGTGCCAGCAGCACCGTTTTAGGGGTGGGTGGCTACACCTTC. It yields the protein CASSTVLGVGGYTF.

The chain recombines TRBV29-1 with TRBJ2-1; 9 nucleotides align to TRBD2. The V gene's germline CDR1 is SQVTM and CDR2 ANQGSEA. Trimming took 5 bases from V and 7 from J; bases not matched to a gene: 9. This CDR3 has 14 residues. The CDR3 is CSVYIAGDWNEQFF. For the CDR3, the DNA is TGCAGCGTTTATATAGCGGGGGACTGGAATGAGCAGTTCTTC.

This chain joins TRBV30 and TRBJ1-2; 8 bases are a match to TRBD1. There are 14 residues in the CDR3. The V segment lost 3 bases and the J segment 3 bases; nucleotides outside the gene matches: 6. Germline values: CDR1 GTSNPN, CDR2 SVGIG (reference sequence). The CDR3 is CAWRNRGNDYGYTF. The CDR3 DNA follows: TGTGCCTGGAGAAACAGGGGGAACGACTATGGCTACACCTTC.

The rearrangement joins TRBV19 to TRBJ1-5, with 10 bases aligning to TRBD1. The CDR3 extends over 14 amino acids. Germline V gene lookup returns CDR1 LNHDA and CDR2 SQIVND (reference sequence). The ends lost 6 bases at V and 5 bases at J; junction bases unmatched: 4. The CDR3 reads CASSPGQGYQPQHF. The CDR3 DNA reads TGTGCCAGTAGCCCGGGACAGGGGTATCAGCCCCAGCATTTT.

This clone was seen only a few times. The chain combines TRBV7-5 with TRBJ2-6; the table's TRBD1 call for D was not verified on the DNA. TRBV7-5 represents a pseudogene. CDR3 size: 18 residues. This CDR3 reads CASSPQAGSLSGANVLTF. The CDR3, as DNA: TGTGCCAGCAGCCCGCAGGCAGGTTCGCTCTCTGGGGCCAACGTCCTGACTTTC.

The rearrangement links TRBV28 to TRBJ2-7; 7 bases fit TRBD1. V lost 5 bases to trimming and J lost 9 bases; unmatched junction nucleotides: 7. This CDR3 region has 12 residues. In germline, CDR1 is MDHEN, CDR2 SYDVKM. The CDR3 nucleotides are TGTGCCAGCAGTACAGGGGTTAGTGGGCAGTACTTC. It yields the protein CASSTGVSGQYF.

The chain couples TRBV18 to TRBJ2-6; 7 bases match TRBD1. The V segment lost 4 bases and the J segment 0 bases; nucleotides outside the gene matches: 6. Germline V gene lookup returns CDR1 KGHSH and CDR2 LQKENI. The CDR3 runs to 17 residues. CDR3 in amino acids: CASSLGQALSGANVLTF. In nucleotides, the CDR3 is TGTGCCAGCTCACTCGGACAGGCCCTCTCTGGGGCCAACGTCCTGACTTTC.

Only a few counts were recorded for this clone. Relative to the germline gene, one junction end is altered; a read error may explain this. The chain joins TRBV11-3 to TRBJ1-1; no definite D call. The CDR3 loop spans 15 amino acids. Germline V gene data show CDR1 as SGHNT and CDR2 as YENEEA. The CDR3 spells CASSLVSGPNTEAFF. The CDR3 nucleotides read TGTGCCAGCAGCTTGGTTAGCGGCCCCAACACTGAAGCTTTYTTT.